Shown below are 8 T cell receptor beta chains from a single sample sequenced in a study of T cell responses to AZD1222 COVID-19 vaccine. The data were produced by immunoSEQ multiplex PCR, yet TCRdb's version contains in-frame clones alone and is incomplete. This table has about 150,000 clones, about nine tenths appearing once. The sample was peripheral blood, taken on day 0 of AZD1222 vaccination. These TCRs come from an adult in good health.

The rearrangement uses TRBV7-6 and TRBJ1-6, with a weak D call TRBD1 (5 bases). Germline lookup yields CDR1 SGHVS and CDR2 FNYEAQ. The V end lost 1 base, the J end lost 9 bases, and 13 bases lay between the germline ends. The CDR3 extends over 15 amino acids. Here the CDR3 reads CASSLGTMLSSPLHF. Written as DNA, the CDR3 is TGTGCCAGCAGCTTAGGGACAATGCTCTCTTCACCCCTCCACTTT.

The chain recombines TRBV6-2 or TRBV6-3 with TRBJ2-7, with TRBD2 identical over 9 bases. The V and J ends lost 7 bases and 2 bases, in that order; junction bases with no gene match: 12. Germline V gene sequence: CDR1 MNHEY, CDR2 SVGEGT. This CDR3 is 16 amino acids long. The CDR3 DNA reads TGTGCCAGCAACCCTTCTCCGACTAGCGGTACCTACGAGCAGTACTTC. This translates into CASNPSPTSGTYEQYF.

The V and J genes are TRBV4-3 and TRBJ2-1, with 9 bases identical to TRBD2. Trimming took 3 bases from V and 7 from J; bases not matched to a gene: 10. The CDR3 spans 16 residues. Germline loops: CDR1 LGHNA, CDR2 YSLEER. CDR3 residues: CASSQVAGVYMNEQFF. The CDR3, as DNA: TGCGCCAGCAGCCAGGTAGCGGGAGTGTACATGAATGAGCAGTTCTTC.

The chain combines TRBV12-3 or TRBV12-4 with TRBJ1-2; D remains ambiguous. This CDR3 has 10 residues. Deletions cut 6 bases from V and 4 bases from J, with 3 bases between. The CDR3 DNA reads TGTGCCAGCAGCGGCTATGGCTACACCTTC. Amino acids: CASSGYGYTF.

A word on this clone: Other DNA variants within this sample encode the same CDR3. This sequence joins TRBV14 and TRBJ2-7; D uncertain. V was clipped by 3 bases and J by 3 bases, with 3 bases between them. This CDR3 is built from 11 residues. Germline loops: CDR1 SGHDN, CDR2 FVKESK. The CDR3 loop is CASSHGYEQYF. CDR3 DNA sequence: TGTGCCAGCAGCCACGGCTACGAGCAGTACTTC.

This chain joins TRBV4-1 and TRBJ2-1, with a weak D call TRBD1 (5 bases). This CDR3 contains 14 residues. Germline values: CDR1 MGHRA, CDR2 YSYEKL. V was clipped by 1 base and J by 6 bases, with 10 bases between them. The CDR3 DNA is TGCGCCAGCAGCCAAGTCGTCGACAGCAATGAGCAGTTCTTC. It encodes CASSQVVDSNEQFF.

The rearrangement joins TRBV27 to TRBJ1-2; perhaps TRBD1 as D (6 bases). The CDR3 is 16 amino acids. Trimming pared 3 bases from V and 3 bases from J, leaving 17 bases between. Per the germline V gene, CDR1 is MNHEY and CDR2 is SMNVEV (reference sequence). The chain's CDR3 is CASSFVSAGVDYGYTF. The CDR3 nucleotides are TGTGCCAGCAGTTTCGTGAGTGCAGGGGTGGACTATGGCTACACCTTC.

The V and J genes are TRBV7-6 and TRBJ2-7, with D tentatively TRBD2 (6 bases). Germline V gene data show CDR1 as SGHVS and CDR2 as FNYEAQ. This CDR3 has 16 amino acids. V lost 1 base, J lost 1 base, and 14 bases lay in between. The CDR3 nucleotides are TGTGCCAGCAGCTTAGAGTCGGAGGGCTATTCCTACGAGCAGTACTTC. The encoded protein is CASSLESEGYSYEQYF.